This T cell receptor (beta chain) was sequenced in a study of cytomegalovirus exposure and HLA in healthy donors. Use of 60 Vbeta and 13 Jbeta primers characterized the PCR. Using immunoSEQ multiplex PCR, the repertoire was profiled, and TCRdb retains in-frame clones only, with some absent. Of under 200,000 clones listed, approximately 85% are singletons. Deletions cut 1 base from V and 4 bases from J, with 17 bases between. The CDR3 is made up of 17 amino acids. Germline CDR1 reads LGHNA; CDR2 reads YNFKEQ. The sample consisted of PBMCs. This TCR derives from a man aged 18-30 years in good health and CMV-seropositive. The rearrangement uses TRBV4-2 and TRBJ2-1, with D possibly TRBD2 on 6 matching bases. This CDR3 is CASSQGGSAGEYNEQFF. The CDR3, as DNA: TGTGCCAGCAGCCAAGGAGGATCAGCGGGTGAATACAATGAGCAGTTCTTC.